These 8 T cell receptor beta chains came from one sample sequenced in a study of cytomegalovirus exposure and HLA in healthy donors. A multiplex PCR was run with 60 Vbeta primers and 13 Jbeta primers. Assay: immunoSEQ multiplex PCR; the TCRdb copy retains only in-frame clones and omits some. The table includes 200,000 to 250,000 clones, 80% to 90% detected once. Sequencing was done on a sample of PBMCs. Source of these receptors: a girl aged 2-10 years in good health and CMV-seronegative.

This clone has only one observation. Other DNA sequences in this sample translate to the same CDR3. This rearrangement joins TRBV5-1 to TRBJ2-5; the match to TRBD1 covers 7 bases. The J call may be faulty, since TRBJ2-7 better matches the DNA end. The germline V gene has CDR1 SGHRS and CDR2 YFSETQ. The CDR3 covers 14 residues. CDR3 in amino acids: CASSLGQGPYEQYF. For the CDR3, the DNA is TGCGCCAGCAGCTTGGGACAGGGCCCCTACGAGCAGTACTTC.

The genes are TRBV19 and TRBJ1-5; TRBD1 matches at 8 bases. J was trimmed by 9 bases and V by 4 bases; bases with no gene match: 11. CDR1 is LNHDA and CDR2 is SQIVND in the germline V gene (reference sequence). The CDR3 totals 15 residues. CDR3: CASSRGQGVRGPQHF. CDR3 bases: TGTGCCAGTAGTAGAGGACAGGGTGTCCGCGGGCCCCAGCATTTT.

This clone was seen once. The gene calls are TRBV5-1 and TRBJ1-3, with TRBD1 as a possible D gene (5 bases). Trimming cost V 5 bases and J 0 bases, with 24 bases left between them. Germline values: CDR1 SGHRS, CDR2 YFSETQ. The CDR3 is made up of 19 amino acids. DNA of the CDR3: TGCGCCAGCAGGGTTGTTGGGGGGTGGGACGCCGGCTCTGGAAACACCATATATTTT. Its protein is CASRVVGGWDAGSGNTIYF.

The rearrangement links TRBV5-5 to TRBJ2-1; tentative D call: TRBD2 (6 bases). CDR3 length equals 15 residues. Per germline, CDR1 SGHKS and CDR2 YYEKEE (reference sequence). The germline V and J ends were trimmed by 5 bases and 8 bases, with 20 bases remaining between them. DNA for the CDR3: TGTGCCAGCAGATCCAGGACTAATAAGATATATGAGCAGTTCTTC. Translating gives CASRSRTNKIYEQFF. The full variable domain, rest sourced from reference TRBV5-5 and TRBJ2-1, is DAGVTQSPTHLIKTRGQQVTLRCSPISGHKSVSWYQQVLGQGPQFIFQYYEKEERGRGNFPDRFSARQFPNYSSELNVNALLLGDSALYLCASRSRTNKIYEQFFGPGTRLTVL.

Here the CDR3 DNA reads TGTGCCAGCAGCTTTTCGGGAGGAGGGGGAGAGACCCAGTACTTC. It translates to CASSFSGGGGETQYF. The V and J genes are TRBV5-4 and TRBJ2-5, with D tentatively TRBD2 (7 bases). Germline lookup yields CDR1 SGHNT and CDR2 YYREEE (reference sequence). Deletions cut 2 bases from V and 4 bases from J, with 15 bases between. The CDR3 has 15 residues.

The table lists this clone with a count of one. The genes are TRBV7-8 and TRBJ2-7, with 8 positions matching TRBD1. This CDR3 comprises 15 residues. The germline V gene encodes CDR1 SGHVS and CDR2 FQNEAQ. The J segment lost 1 base and the V segment lost 1 base, leaving 3 bases of the junction unmatched. The CDR3 is CASSLEWTGSYEQYF. In DNA, the CDR3 is TGTGCCAGCAGCTTAGAGTGGACAGGGTCCTACGAGCAGTACTTC.

This chain links TRBV29-1 with TRBJ1-2, with TRBD1 matching 10 bases. Germline loops: CDR1 SQVTM, CDR2 ANQGSEA. This CDR3 spans 14 amino acids. J was trimmed by 6 bases and V by 6 bases; bases with no gene match: 10. CDR3 DNA: TGCAGCGTCCACTCGGGACAGGGGATCAATGGCTACACCTTC. This sequence encodes CSVHSGQGINGYTF.

V usage is TRBV9 and J usage is TRBJ1-2; 10 bases fit TRBD1. CDR3 length: 16 amino acids. CDR1 and CDR2 from the germline V gene are SGDLS and YYNGEE. J gave up 7 bases and V 0 bases, and 9 bases lay outside the gene matches. CDR3 in amino acids: CASSVESRDRGSGYTF. The CDR3 bases are TGTGCCAGCAGCGTAGAGTCGCGGGACAGGGGCAGTGGCTACACCTTC.